This TCR beta chain is drawn from a study of cytotoxic CD8 clonotypes in ibrutinib-treated CLL. Study overall: Productive templates per sample averaged roughly 270,000; productive rearrangements, approximately 96,000. Study results and caveats: Public clonotypes, found uncommonly, either contracted or stayed stable on treatment. Clonality went up at the time of ibrutinib response, stayed stable in sustained remission, and later dropped back toward its baseline level at progression.

As concerns this clone: The antigen remains unidentified.

Using immunoSEQ multiplex PCR, the repertoire was profiled, and TCRdb retains in-frame clones only, with some absent. The sample contains roughly 200,000 clones, roughly 65% of which appear only once. The source was PBMCs, collected after 12 months of ibrutinib treatment. The origin of this receptor is a human donor with chronic lymphocytic leukemia.

The CDR3 loop is CASSVEGNRNSPLHF. The CDR3 DNA sequence: TGTGCCAGCAGCGTAGAAGGGAATAGGAATTCACCCCTCCACTTT. V usage is TRBV9 and J usage is TRBJ1-6; D ambiguous. V gave up 0 bases and J gave up 7 bases, with 11 bases separating them. Germline assignment: CDR1 SGDLS and CDR2 YYNGEE. The CDR3 totals 15 residues.